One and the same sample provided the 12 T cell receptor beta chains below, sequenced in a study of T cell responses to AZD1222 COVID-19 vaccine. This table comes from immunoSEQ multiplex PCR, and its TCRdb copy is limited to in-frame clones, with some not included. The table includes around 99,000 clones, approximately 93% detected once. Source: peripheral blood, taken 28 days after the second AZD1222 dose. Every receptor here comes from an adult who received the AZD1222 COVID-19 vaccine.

The CDR3: CASSGGSVADTQYF. The CDR3, as DNA: TGTGCCAGCAGCGGCGGGAGCGTGGCAGATACGCAGTATTTT. The chain employs TRBV7-2 and TRBJ2-3; 7 nucleotides line up with TRBD2. After removal of 5 bases from V and 4 bases from J, the junction contained 6 bases not matched to a gene. Germline lookup yields CDR1 SGHTA and CDR2 FQGNSA. The CDR3 spans 14 residues.

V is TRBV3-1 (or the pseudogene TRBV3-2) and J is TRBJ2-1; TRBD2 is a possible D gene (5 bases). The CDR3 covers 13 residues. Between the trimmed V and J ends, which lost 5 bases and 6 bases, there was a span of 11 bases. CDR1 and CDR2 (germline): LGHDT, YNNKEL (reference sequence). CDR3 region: CASSTRTANEQFF. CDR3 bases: TGTGCCAGCAGCACCCGGACTGCCAATGAGCAGTTCTTC.

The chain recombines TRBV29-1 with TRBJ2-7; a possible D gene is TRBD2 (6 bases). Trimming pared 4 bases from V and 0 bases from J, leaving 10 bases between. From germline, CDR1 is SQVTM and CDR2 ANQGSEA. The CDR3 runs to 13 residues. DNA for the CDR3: TGCAGCGTTGGACTAGTCGGCTCCTACGAGCAGTACTTC. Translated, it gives CSVGLVGSYEQYF.

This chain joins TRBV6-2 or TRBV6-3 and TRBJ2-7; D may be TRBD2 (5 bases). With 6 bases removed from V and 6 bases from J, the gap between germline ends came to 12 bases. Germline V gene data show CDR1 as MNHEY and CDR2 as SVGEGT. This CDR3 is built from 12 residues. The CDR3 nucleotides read TGTGCCAGCAGCGCGGTCGGGGTCGAGCAGTACTTC. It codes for CASSAVGVEQYF.

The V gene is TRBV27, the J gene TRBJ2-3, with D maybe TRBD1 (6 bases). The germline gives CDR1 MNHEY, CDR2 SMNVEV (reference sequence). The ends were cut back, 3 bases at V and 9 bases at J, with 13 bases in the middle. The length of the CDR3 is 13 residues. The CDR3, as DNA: TGTGCCAGCAGTTTGTCGCAGGGGATCACGCAGTATTTT. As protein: CASSLSQGITQYF.

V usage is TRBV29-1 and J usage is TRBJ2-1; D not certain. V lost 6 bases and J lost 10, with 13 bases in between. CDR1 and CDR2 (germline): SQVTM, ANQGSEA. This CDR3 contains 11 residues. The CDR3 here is CSVFRDREQFF. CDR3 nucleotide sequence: TGCAGCGTCTTTCGTGATAGGGAGCAGTTCTTC.

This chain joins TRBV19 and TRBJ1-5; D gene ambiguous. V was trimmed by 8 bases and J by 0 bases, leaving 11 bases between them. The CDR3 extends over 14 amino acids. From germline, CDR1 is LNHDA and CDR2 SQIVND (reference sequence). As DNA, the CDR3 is TGTGCCAGTCGCCTTTTAGGTAGCAATCAGCCCCAGCATTTT. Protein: CASRLLGSNQPQHF.

CDR3 loop: CASSARQANYGYTF. As DNA, the CDR3 is TGTGCCAGTAGTGCCCGACAGGCTAACTATGGCTACACCTTC. The genes are TRBV19 and TRBJ1-2, with TRBD1 as a possible D gene (6 bases). V gave up 5 bases and J gave up 0 bases, with 10 bases separating them. The CDR3 runs 14 residues. The V gene's germline CDR1 is LNHDA and CDR2 SQIVND (reference sequence).

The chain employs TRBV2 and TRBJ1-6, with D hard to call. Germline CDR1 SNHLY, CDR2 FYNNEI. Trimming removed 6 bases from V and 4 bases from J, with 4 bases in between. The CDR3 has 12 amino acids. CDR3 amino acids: CASRGYNSPLHF. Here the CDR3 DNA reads TGTGCCAGCAGGGGTTATAATTCACCCCTCCACTTT.

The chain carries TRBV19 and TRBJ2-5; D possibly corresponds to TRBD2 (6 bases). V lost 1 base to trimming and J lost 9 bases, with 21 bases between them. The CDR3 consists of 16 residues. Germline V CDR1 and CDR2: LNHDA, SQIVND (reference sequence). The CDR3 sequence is CASSIGGGQNREPQYF. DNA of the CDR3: TGTGCCAGTAGTATAGGCGGAGGGCAGAATCGGGAGCCCCAGTACTTC.

CDR3 nucleotide sequence: TGCGCCAGCAGCCTATGGGGGACATCGGGTGAAAAACTGTTTTTT. Protein sequence: CASSLWGTSGEKLFF. The V and J genes are TRBV4-3 and TRBJ1-4, with D tentatively TRBD1 (6 bases). Germline CDR1 is LGHNA and CDR2 is YSLEER. CDR3 size: 15 residues. With 4 bases removed from V and 7 bases from J, the gap between germline ends came to 16 bases.

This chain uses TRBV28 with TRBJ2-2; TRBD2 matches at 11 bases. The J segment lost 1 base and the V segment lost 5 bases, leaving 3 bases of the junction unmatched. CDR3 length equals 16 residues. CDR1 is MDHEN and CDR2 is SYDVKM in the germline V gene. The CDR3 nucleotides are TGTGCCAGCAGTCCGGGACTAGCGGAGAACACCGGGGAGCTGTTTTTT. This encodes CASSPGLAENTGELFF.